These 32 T cell receptor beta chains were sequenced from one sample in a study of shared clonotypes between healthy human individuals. Sequencing was performed with immunoSEQ multiplex PCR; in TCRdb, only in-frame clones are kept and a portion is missing. The table shows approximately 710,000 clones, with 80% to 95% occurring only once. Sequencing was done on a sample of memory CD8+ T cells from PBMCs. The subset: CD45RO+ cells pooled with CCR7-negative TemRA cells. These receptor sequences come from a man aged 18 to 29 in good health. Some clones in this sample may be carry-over from other donors' samples.

This rearrangement joins TRBV27 to TRBJ2-5; 16 nucleotides match TRBD2. Germline CDR1 MNHEY, CDR2 SMNVEV (reference sequence). CDR3 length: 18 amino acids. J was trimmed by 5 bases and V by 4 bases; bases with no gene match: 10. As DNA, the CDR3 is TGTGCCAGCAGTTATGGGACTAGCGGGAGGGCCATTTTGGAGACCCAGTACTTC. Its translation is CASSYGTSGRAILETQYF.

The CDR3 DNA reads TGTGCCAGCAGTTTCCCACCTCACGGACTAGCGGGAGTACGCGATACGCAGTATTTT. Amino acids: CASSFPPHGLAGVRDTQYF. The chain couples TRBV28 to TRBJ2-3; TRBD2 matches 13 bases. Trimming at V came to 3 bases and at J to 6 bases, leaving 15 bases not matched to a gene. Looked up from germline, CDR1 is MDHEN and CDR2 is SYDVKM. The CDR3 spans 19 residues.

The gene calls are TRBV4-1 and TRBJ2-7, with 7 nucleotides matching TRBD2. The germline V gene encodes CDR1 MGHRA and CDR2 YSYEKL. This CDR3 has 16 residues. The J segment lost 3 bases and the V segment lost 0 bases, leaving 8 bases of the junction unmatched. CDR3 sequence (DNA): TGCGCCAGCAGCCAAGATCATACTAGCGCCAACTACGAGCAGTACTTC. This gives the protein CASSQDHTSANYEQYF.

V is TRBV7-9 and J is TRBJ2-7, with D possibly being TRBD2 (5 bases). V was clipped by 3 bases and J by 0 bases, with 9 bases between them. The CDR3 is made up of 14 amino acids. Germline CDR1 SEHNR, CDR2 FQNEAQ (reference sequence). This CDR3 reads CASSFSEGSYEQYF. The CDR3 bases are TGTGCCAGCAGCTTCTCCGAGGGCTCCTACGAGCAGTACTTC.

This rearrangement joins TRBV28 to TRBJ1-5; TRBD1 matches at 10 bases. V lost 7 bases, J lost 5 bases, and 8 bases stayed unmatched. From germline, CDR1 is MDHEN and CDR2 SYDVKM. The CDR3 is 15 residues long. CDR3: CASITTGGADQPQHF. Here the CDR3 DNA reads TGTGCCAGCATCACGACAGGGGGCGCAGATCAGCCCCAGCATTTT.

The genes are TRBV28 and TRBJ1-2, with D possibly matching TRBD1 (6 bases). Trimming took 4 bases from V and 3 from J, leaving 24 bases between them. Germline V gives CDR1 MDHEN, CDR2 SYDVKM. The CDR3 sequence is 18 residues long. The CDR3 nucleotides are TGTGCCAGCAGTTACCTCGCGGTTGGGACATTTAACGACTATGGCTACACCTTC. It specifies CASSYLAVGTFNDYGYTF.

The chain has TRBV4-3 and TRBJ2-1; D remains unclear. The CDR3 runs to 19 residues. Germline V gene lookup returns CDR1 LGHNA and CDR2 YSLEER. The V end was cut by 4 bases, the J end by 0 bases, with 22 bases between. This CDR3 reads CASSPQSGWSPRSYNEQFF. The CDR3 DNA reads as TGCGCCAGCAGCCCCCAATCCGGGTGGTCCCCTCGCTCCTACAATGAGCAGTTCTTC.

The J gene is TRBJ2-7, the V gene TRBV10-3; D could derive from TRBD1 or TRBD2 (5 bases each). Germline V lookup: CDR1 ENHRY, CDR2 SYGVKD. Trimming stripped 9 bases from V and 3 bases from J, with 21 bases between. This CDR3 comprises 15 residues. CDR3 residues: CAISYTGRRHYEQYF. The CDR3 nucleotides are TGTGCCATTTCCTACACGGGACGGAGACACTACGAGCAGTACTTC.

This clone was recorded only once. This chain joins TRBV7-2 and TRBJ2-1, with TRBD2 identical over 8 bases. After removal of 5 bases from V and 8 bases from J, the junction contained 11 bases not matched to a gene. From germline, CDR1 is SGHTA and CDR2 FQGNSA. The CDR3 runs to 15 residues. The CDR3 nucleotides read TGTGCCAGCAGCCTAGGAGCGGGAGCGGTATATGAGCAGTTCTTC. Protein: CASSLGAGAVYEQFF.

V is TRBV4-3 and J is TRBJ1-2; 9 nucleotides align to TRBD1. There are 15 residues in the CDR3. J gave up 3 bases and V 3 bases, and 5 bases lay outside the gene matches. Germline lookup yields CDR1 LGHNA and CDR2 YSLEER. The CDR3 region has the DNA TGCGCCAGCAGCCAGGGGACAGGGCCCGACTATGGCTACACCTTC. Translation: CASSQGTGPDYGYTF.

This clone was recorded once. V and J are TRBV6-5 and TRBJ1-2; tentative D call: TRBD1 (5 bases). CDR1 and CDR2 from the germline V gene are MNHEY and SVGAGI. The CDR3 covers 15 residues. Trimming removed 10 bases at V and 5 bases at J, with 23 bases between. DNA for the CDR3: TGTGCCACAGGGCTTTTAGTGGGCCGGGGGTATGGCTACACCTTC. This translates into CATGLLVGRGYGYTF.

The J gene is TRBJ2-1, the V gene TRBV27; D might be TRBD2 (5 bases). The CDR3 length is 13 residues. Per germline, CDR1 MNHEY and CDR2 SMNVEV (reference sequence). Trimming pared 5 bases from V and 10 bases from J, leaving 15 bases between. CDR3 sequence: CASSLGLLGEQFF. CDR3 nucleotide sequence: TGTGCCAGCAGTCTTGGACTCCTTGGGGAGCAGTTCTTC.

The rearrangement uses TRBV20-1 and TRBJ2-5, with D uncertain. Germline V gene data show CDR1 as DFQATT and CDR2 as SNEGSKA (reference sequence). The length of the CDR3 is 11 residues. With 5 bases removed from V and 8 bases from J, the gap between germline ends came to 12 bases. The CDR3 DNA sequence: TGCAGTGCTCCCATACAAGGCACCCAGTACTTC. Amino acids: CSAPIQGTQYF.

The gene calls are TRBV7-9 and TRBJ2-2; the D gene is possibly TRBD2 (5 bases). CDR1 is SEHNR and CDR2 is FQNEAQ in the germline V gene (reference sequence). CDR3 size: 16 residues. Trimming removed 0 bases at V and 3 bases at J, with 11 bases between. The CDR3 loop reads CASSLAWGEYTGELFF. The CDR3 coding sequence is TGTGCCAGCAGCTTAGCTTGGGGAGAGTACACCGGGGAGCTGTTTTTT.

The gene calls are TRBV27 and TRBJ2-1; perhaps TRBD2 as D (6 bases). Germline V gene sequence: CDR1 MNHEY, CDR2 SMNVEV (reference sequence). Trimming stripped 6 bases from V and 3 bases from J, with 18 bases between. CDR3 size: 16 residues. CDR3 bases: TGTGCCAGCAGGCCTAGGGACTTCCTCGACTACAATGAGCAGTTCTTC. Amino acids: CASRPRDFLDYNEQFF.

The CDR3 nucleotides read TGTGCCAGCAGCTTCCATGGCGGGAGGGCCCTGGAGACCCAGTACTTC. Protein sequence: CASSFHGGRALETQYF. V gene TRBV7-9 combines with J gene TRBJ2-5; TRBD2 aligns across 9 bases. The CDR3 covers 16 residues. Germline V gene lookup returns CDR1 SEHNR and CDR2 FQNEAQ (reference sequence). After removal of 3 bases from V and 5 bases from J, the junction contained 10 bases not matched to a gene.

This clone was recorded only once. The V gene is TRBV10-1, the J gene TRBJ2-3, with a possible D match to TRBD2 (6 bases). V gave up 1 base and J gave up 0 bases, with 11 bases separating them. Germline assignment: CDR1 WNHNN and CDR2 SYGVQD (reference sequence). The CDR3 spans 16 residues. The CDR3 bases are TGCGCCAGCAGTGAGTTTGGGACTTCGAGCACAGATACGCAGTATTTT. Protein: CASSEFGTSSTDTQYF.

The chain uses TRBV9 and TRBJ1-1, with a weak D call TRBD1 (5 bases). The CDR3 is made up of 15 amino acids. Germline values: CDR1 SGDLS, CDR2 YYNGEE. Trimming cost V 2 bases and J 5 bases, with 16 bases left between them. CDR3 in DNA: TGTGCCAGCAGCGTGTATCAGGGAAAGGAAACTGAAGCTTTCTTT. Amino acid sequence: CASSVYQGKETEAFF.

V and J are TRBV28 and TRBJ2-4; D could derive from TRBD1 or TRBD2 (6 bases each). The V end was cut by 2 bases, the J end by 0 bases, with 8 bases between. The CDR3 runs to 15 residues. In germline, CDR1 is MDHEN, CDR2 SYDVKM. The CDR3 loop reads CASSLRGLAKNIQYF. The CDR3 DNA sequence: TGTGCCAGCAGTTTACGGGGGCTAGCCAAAAACATTCAGTACTTC. The variable domain in full, completed from reference TRBV28 and TRBJ2-4, reads DVKVTQSSRYLVKRTGEKVFLECVQDMDHENMFWYRQDPGLGLRLIYFSYDVKMKEKGDIPEGYSVSREKKERFSLILESASTNQTSMYLCASSLRGLAKNIQYFGAGTRLSVL.

The V and J genes are TRBV19 and TRBJ2-2; D gene unclear. CDR1 and CDR2 from the germline V gene are LNHDA and SQIVND (reference sequence). This CDR3 is built from 13 residues. V lost 5 bases and J 4 bases, leaving 8 bases between the germline ends. In nucleotides, the CDR3 is TGTGCCAGTAGTTGGCAGAGCACCGGGGAGCTGTTTTTT. Protein: CASSWQSTGELFF.

This chain links TRBV11-2 with TRBJ1-1, with a tentative D call TRBD1 (6 bases). Trimming pared 2 bases from V and 8 bases from J, leaving 18 bases between. The CDR3 sequence is 15 residues long. CDR1 SGHAT and CDR2 FQNNGV come from the germline V gene. CDR3: CASSLITGPNREAFF. The CDR3 nucleotides read TGTGCCAGCAGCTTAATAACAGGGCCGAATAGGGAAGCTTTCTTT.

This clone was detected a few times. The genes are TRBV28 and TRBJ1-1; 7 nucleotides align to TRBD1. The CDR3 is 14 residues long. CDR1 and CDR2 from the germline V gene are MDHEN and SYDVKM. Losses at the gene ends were 5 bases for V and 2 bases for J; bases not matched to a gene: 5. CDR3 loop: CASSLQGINTEAFF. The CDR3, as DNA: TGTGCCAGCAGTCTACAGGGGATCAACACTGAAGCTTTCTTT.

Written as DNA, the CDR3 is TGTGCCAGCAGTTACTCGGTGACAGGGGGAGGAGGCTACACCTTC. This encodes CASSYSVTGGGGYTF. The V and J genes are TRBV6-6 and TRBJ1-2; 9 bases are a match to TRBD1. After removal of 0 bases from V and 8 bases from J, the junction contained 7 bases not matched to a gene. From germline, CDR1 is MNHNY and CDR2 SVGAGI (reference sequence). The CDR3 length is 15 residues.

This rearrangement joins TRBV6-1 to TRBJ2-3, with D hard to call. The germline V and J ends were trimmed by 1 base and 0 bases, with 14 bases remaining between them. The CDR3 spans 17 residues. Germline V CDR1 and CDR2: MNHNS, SASEGT. The chain's CDR3 is CASSEVRRSASTDTQYF. The CDR3 coding sequence is TGTGCCAGCAGTGAAGTCCGGCGGTCAGCTAGCACAGATACGCAGTATTTT.

The CDR3 spells CANSPGEALEQFF. The CDR3 nucleotides read TGTGCCAACAGTCCCGGGGAAGCTCTTGAGCAGTTCTTC. V gene TRBV7-9 combines with J gene TRBJ2-1; a possible D gene is TRBD2 (5 bases). CDR1 and CDR2 (germline): SEHNR, FQNEAQ (reference sequence). V was shortened by 10 bases and J by 9 bases, with 19 bases between the two germline ends. The CDR3 runs to 13 residues.

CDR3 loop: CASSLARVGQGIAKNIQYF. CDR3 nucleotide sequence: TGTGCCAGCAGCTTGGCTCGGGTAGGGCAAGGTATAGCCAAAAACATTCAGTACTTC. The chain has TRBV5-6 and TRBJ2-4, with D unresolved. CDR1 and CDR2 from the germline V gene are SGHDT and YYEEEE. The CDR3 consists of 19 residues. Trimming removed 0 bases from V and 0 bases from J, with 19 bases in between.

The sample holds a few counts of this clone. V is TRBV4-1 and J is TRBJ1-5; 7 bases line up with TRBD1. The trim removed 0 bases at V and 9 bases at J, leaving 5 bases unmatched. Per germline, CDR1 MGHRA and CDR2 YSYEKL. The CDR3 covers 14 residues. The CDR3 protein is CASSQEQGSRPQHF. DNA for the CDR3: TGCGCCAGCAGCCAAGAACAGGGGTCAAGGCCCCAGCATTTT.

This clone was counted once. This rearrangement joins TRBV5-4 to TRBJ2-3; D might be TRBD2 (7 bases). Germline CDR1 reads SGHNT; CDR2 reads YYREEE (reference sequence). V lost 2 bases and J 2 bases, leaving 9 bases between the germline ends. The CDR3 loop spans 14 amino acids. CDR3 sequence (DNA): TGTGCCAGCAGCTTCGGGGGGCCCACAGATACGCAGTATTTT. Encoded protein: CASSFGGPTDTQYF.

The gene calls are TRBV6-5 and TRBJ2-7; TRBD1 matches 11 bases. The ends lost 2 bases at V and 7 bases at J; junction bases unmatched: 7. Per the germline V gene, CDR1 is MNHEY and CDR2 is SVGAGI. CDR3 length equals 15 residues. The CDR3 bases are TGTGCCAGCAGTTACCTTGGACAGGGGGCAAATGAGCAGTACTTC. Protein product: CASSYLGQGANEQYF.

The J gene is TRBJ1-2, the V gene TRBV7-2, with 7 bases matching TRBD1. The ends lost 5 bases at V and 6 bases at J; junction bases unmatched: 9. The CDR3 is 14 amino acids. Per germline, CDR1 SGHTA and CDR2 FQGNSA. CDR3 DNA: TGTGCCAGCAGCGCAGCCACAGGGGTTCATGGCTACACCTTC. It specifies CASSAATGVHGYTF.

The J gene is TRBJ2-5, the V gene TRBV28; 8 bases are a match to TRBD1. J gave up 4 bases and V 2 bases, and 3 bases lay outside the gene matches. CDR3 length equals 14 residues. Germline V gene lookup returns CDR1 MDHEN and CDR2 SYDVKM. CDR3 nucleotides: TGTGCCAGCAGTTTAGTACAGGGGGTAGAGACCCAGTACTTC. Amino acid sequence: CASSLVQGVETQYF.

CDR3 bases: TGCGCCAGCAGCCGGATCAGAGGAATAAACACTGAAGCTTTCTTT. The encoded protein is CASSRIRGINTEAFF. This chain uses TRBV4-3 with TRBJ1-1, with unresolved D. Looked up from germline, CDR1 is LGHNA and CDR2 is YSLEER. Trimming stripped 4 bases from V and 2 bases from J, with 14 bases between. The CDR3 loop spans 15 amino acids.